Reported below is one T cell receptor (beta chain). This entry comes from a study of blood T cell repertoires in COVID-19. Looking at the study overall: Whether acute or convalescent, the COVID-19 samples came from the United States, Italy and Spain. The analysed material was cDNA or gDNA that came from T cells, B-cell-depleted T cells, or PBMCs.

This CDR3 has 15 residues. With V trimmed by 1 base and J by 9 bases, 6 bases remained unmatched. CDR1 and CDR2 from the germline V gene are SGHRS and YFSETQ. As handled by the study authors: Amplification of reference gene primers was used by the study to estimate nucleated cell counts. TCRdb's table, derived via immunoSEQ multiplex PCR, lists solely in-frame clones and lacks some. V, J and clone size reflect that table, while D and trimming were determined from the DNA. Found here are more than 100,000 clones, roughly 84% of them singletons; the top ten hold about 18%. This sequence originates from an elderly woman with acute or convalescent COVID-19. The genes are TRBV5-1 and TRBJ1-6; 8 nucleotides agree with TRBD1. The sequenced sample was peripheral blood. The CDR3 sequence is CASSLTDREFSPLHF. The CDR3 DNA is TGCGCCAGCAGCTTGACGGACAGGGAGTTTTCACCCCTCCACTTT.